A single sample gave rise to the 25 T cell receptor beta chains below, sequenced in a study of cytomegalovirus exposure and HLA in healthy donors. Vbeta (60) and Jbeta (13) primers were used in the PCR. TCRdb's copy holds only in-frame clones and misses some; the assay was immunoSEQ multiplex PCR. The data show 150,000 to 200,000 clones, under 85% seen once. The sequencing input was PBMCs. These TCRs come from a man aged 50 or older in good health and CMV-seropositive.

The CDR3 region is CASSQSGGDQETQYF. The CDR3 DNA follows: TGTGCCAGCAGCCAAAGCGGGGGGGACCAAGAGACCCAGTACTTC. The rearrangement links TRBV7-2 to TRBJ2-5; 10 nucleotides match TRBD2. The V gene end was trimmed by 5 bases and the J gene end by 0 bases; junction bases not matched to a gene: 3. From germline, CDR1 is SGHTA and CDR2 FQGNSA. CDR3 length: 15 residues.

This chain joins TRBV9 and TRBJ1-6; D is undetermined. The CDR3 extends over 15 amino acids. CDR1 SGDLS and CDR2 YYNGEE come from the germline V gene. Trimming cost V 0 bases and J 10 bases, with 14 bases left between them. This CDR3 is CASSVDSQEGSPLHF. DNA of the CDR3: TGTGCCAGCAGCGTAGATAGTCAGGAGGGCTCACCCCTCCACTTT.

The rearrangement joins TRBV9 to TRBJ2-5, with 9 bases fitting TRBD1. V gave up 4 bases and J gave up 5 bases; unmatched junction bases: 6. This CDR3 comprises 14 residues. CDR1 is SGDLS, CDR2 YYNGEE, per germline. Written as DNA, the CDR3 is TGTGCCAGCAGCCCCTCGACAGGGGGGGAGACCCAGTACTTC. It codes for CASSPSTGGETQYF.

The rearrangement uses TRBV4-3 and TRBJ2-3, with 11 bases lining up with TRBD2. The CDR3 runs 16 residues. The ends lost 3 bases at V and 4 bases at J; junction bases unmatched: 6. Germline CDR1 is LGHNA and CDR2 is YSLEER. Here the CDR3 reads CASSQGLAGGPDTQYF. CDR3 sequence (DNA): TGCGCCAGCAGCCAGGGGTTAGCGGGGGGGCCAGATACGCAGTATTTT.

This clone was counted a few times. V is TRBV28 and J is TRBJ2-5; TRBD1 might be the D (6 bases). The CDR3 sequence is 14 residues long. Trimming stripped 1 base from V and 1 base from J, with 7 bases between. Looked up from germline, CDR1 is MDHEN and CDR2 is SYDVKM. The CDR3 is CASSLLDSQETQYF. CDR3 coding DNA: TGTGCCAGCAGTTTATTGGACAGCCAAGAGACCCAGTACTTC.

J is TRBJ2-7 and V is TRBV11-2; 7 bases agree with TRBD1. The J segment lost 3 bases and the V segment lost 4 bases, leaving 12 bases of the junction unmatched. CDR1 and CDR2 (germline): SGHAT, FQNNGV. The CDR3 totals 16 residues. CDR3 loop: CASSSPRDSEFYEQYF. The DNA of the CDR3 is TGTGCCAGCAGCTCCCCCCGGGACAGTGAATTCTACGAGCAGTACTTC.

The CDR3 loop reads CASSSSLGTRFDEQFF. The DNA for the CDR3 is TGTGCCAGCAGTTCCTCTCTCGGGACAAGATTCGATGAGCAGTTCTTC. The rearrangement joins TRBV6-5 to TRBJ2-1, with a weak D call TRBD1 (6 bases). Germline V gives CDR1 MNHEY, CDR2 SVGAGI. This CDR3 comprises 16 residues. V dropped 4 bases and J dropped 8 bases, with 21 bases sitting between them.

This sequence joins TRBV5-4 and TRBJ2-7; maybe TRBD1 (5 bases). Trimming stripped 4 bases from V and 2 bases from J, with 10 bases between. Germline-derived CDR1 and CDR2 are SGHNT and YYREEE (reference sequence). This CDR3 comprises 13 residues. The CDR3 spells CASSPGQTYEQYF. The DNA for the CDR3 is TGTGCCAGCAGCCCAGGACAAACCTACGAGCAGTACTTC.

A single count supports this clone. The chain recombines TRBV19 with TRBJ2-3, with TRBD2 identical over 8 bases. Germline assignment: CDR1 LNHDA and CDR2 SQIVND (reference sequence). The CDR3 has 14 amino acids. The V gene end was trimmed by 6 bases and the J gene end by 2 bases; junction bases not matched to a gene: 4. The CDR3 DNA reads as TGTGCCAGTAGCTTAGCGGGGTTCACAGATACGCAGTATTTT. Translated, it gives CASSLAGFTDTQYF.

The V gene is TRBV28, the J gene TRBJ1-2; the D is unclear. The CDR3 length is 12 residues. CDR1 and CDR2 (germline): MDHEN, SYDVKM. Trimming stripped 2 bases from V and 7 bases from J, with 8 bases between. The CDR3 here is CASSLNGGGYTF. CDR3 DNA: TGTGCCAGCAGTTTAAATGGAGGTGGCTACACCTTC.

As to this clone: One end of the junction is discordant with germline, which a read error may explain. The chain carries TRBV27 and TRBJ1-1; 8 bases fit TRBD1. The CDR3 length is 15 residues. CDR1 and CDR2 (germline): MNHEY, SMNVEV (reference sequence). In DNA, the CDR3 is TGTGTCAGCAGGAGACAGGGGCGGTCGCAAACTGAAGCTTTCTTT. This gives the protein CVSRRQGRSQTEAFF.

This clone was observed a handful of times. The CDR3 bases are TGTGCCAGTAGGGGCAGGGGGCTCAGCAATCAGCCCCAGCATTTT. Translation gives CASRGRGLSNQPQHF. This chain connects TRBV19 to TRBJ1-5, with 8 bases identical to TRBD1. V lost 6 bases, J lost 1 base, and 5 bases stayed unmatched. Germline V gene data show CDR1 as LNHDA and CDR2 as SQIVND (reference sequence). The length of the CDR3 is 15 residues.

The DNA for the CDR3 is TGTGCCATCCGACTAGCGGAGTATCAGGCAGATACGCAGTATTTT. This gives the protein CAIRLAEYQADTQYF. J is TRBJ2-3 and V is TRBV2; 9 bases are shared with TRBD2. Germline V gene data show CDR1 as SNHLY and CDR2 as FYNNEI. With 10 bases clipped from V and 4 bases from J, the junction kept 12 bases outside the gene matches. The CDR3 has 15 residues.

The rearrangement joins TRBV5-1 to TRBJ2-2; possibly TRBD2 for D (7 bases). This CDR3 contains 15 residues. Trimming cost V 4 bases and J 4 bases, with 14 bases left between them. Germline V gives CDR1 SGHRS, CDR2 YFSETQ. Here the CDR3 reads CASSPGGASTGELFF. DNA of the CDR3: TGCGCCAGCAGCCCTGGGGGGGCGAGCACCGGGGAGCTGTTTTTT.

The chain couples TRBV18 to TRBJ1-2; D unclear. Trimming removed 0 bases at V and 3 bases at J, with 11 bases between. The CDR3 covers 15 residues. Per the germline V gene, CDR1 is KGHSH and CDR2 is LQKENI. In nucleotides, the CDR3 is TGTGCCAGCTCACCACCGAGTGAACAGTACTATGGCTACACCTTC. Amino acid sequence: CASSPPSEQYYGYTF. Supplemented by reference TRBV18 and TRBJ1-2, the full variable domain reads NAGVMQNPRHLVRRRGQEARLRCSPMKGHSHVYWYRQLPEEGLKFMVYLQKENIIDESGMPKERFSAEFPKEGPSILRIQQVVRGDSAAYFCASSPPSEQYYGYTFGSGTRLTVV.

V usage is TRBV5-1 and J usage is TRBJ2-7, with D perhaps TRBD2 (5 bases). CDR3 length: 15 amino acids. CDR1 and CDR2 from the germline V gene are SGHRS and YFSETQ. Deletions cut 1 base from V and 2 bases from J, with 13 bases between. The DNA for the CDR3 is TGCGCCAGCAGCTTGTCTGCGGGCTCAGCCTACGAGCAGTACTTC. This codes for CASSLSAGSAYEQYF.

The chain is built from TRBV12-5 and TRBJ2-5, with a possible D match to TRBD1 (6 bases). This CDR3 is built from 13 residues. With 3 bases removed from V and 5 bases from J, the gap between germline ends came to 10 bases. The germline gives CDR1 LGHNT, CDR2 FRNRAP. The CDR3 loop reads CASGLDTGETQYF. CDR3 sequence (DNA): TGTGCTAGTGGTTTAGACACAGGGGAGACCCAGTACTTC.

This clone was observed a few times. An end of the junction does not agree with germline; a read error may underlie this. The CDR3 DNA reads as TGTTCCAGCAGCCTTCCTCGGGGGGAAAAACTGTTTTTT. This codes for CSSSLPRGEKLFF. V and J are TRBV7-9 and TRBJ1-4; D may be TRBD1 (5 bases). Per germline, CDR1 SEHNR and CDR2 FQNEAQ (reference sequence). The CDR3 loop spans 13 amino acids.

This chain connects TRBV5-1 to TRBJ1-4; no clear D. Germline V gene lookup returns CDR1 SGHRS and CDR2 YFSETQ. The germline V and J ends were trimmed by 4 bases and 0 bases, with 19 bases remaining between them. CDR3 size: 18 residues. The CDR3 here is CASSPEQRKIATNEKLFF. For the CDR3, the DNA is TGCGCCAGCAGCCCAGAACAGAGAAAGATCGCAACTAATGAAAAACTGTTTTTT.

CDR3 in DNA: TGCGCCAGCAGCCAGACAGATACGCAGTATTTT. Translation gives CASSQTDTQYF. The J gene is TRBJ2-3, the V gene TRBV5-1; D uncertain. This CDR3 has 11 residues. Trimming pared 4 bases from V and 3 bases from J, leaving 3 bases between. Germline V gene sequence: CDR1 SGHRS, CDR2 YFSETQ.

The chain has TRBV29-1 and TRBJ2-3, with 9 bases matching TRBD2. This CDR3 is built from 15 residues. Per germline, CDR1 SQVTM and CDR2 ANQGSEA. V was pared by 6 bases and J by 4 bases, with 11 bases of the junction left unmatched. The CDR3 region is CSVSPGLASSDTQYF. The CDR3 DNA reads TGCAGCGTATCACCGGGACTAGCAAGCTCAGATACGCAGTATTTT.

As regards this clone: Compared with germline, one end of the junction differs, possibly owing to a read error. V usage is TRBV7-7 and J usage is TRBJ2-1; 15 bases map to TRBD2. This CDR3 comprises 16 residues. The germline gives CDR1 SSHAT, CDR2 FNYEAQ (reference sequence). The CDR3 DNA reads as TGTGCTAGCAGCCCGGGACTAGCGGGAGGCGGGAATGAGCAGTTCTTC. This translates into CASSPGLAGGGNEQFF.

The J gene is TRBJ1-2, the V gene TRBV29-1; no definite D call. Germline CDR1 and CDR2: SQVTM and ANQGSEA. Trimming pared 3 bases from V and 3 bases from J, leaving 11 bases between. The CDR3 is 13 residues long. The CDR3 sequence is CSVDEVIDYGYTF. In DNA form, the CDR3 reads TGCAGCGTTGATGAGGTAATCGACTATGGCTACACCTTC.

The chain carries TRBV19 and TRBJ1-4; 10 nucleotides match TRBD1. V trimming: 3 bases; J trimming: 6 bases; junction bases outside the gene matches: 4. The CDR3 is made up of 15 amino acids. Germline loops: CDR1 LNHDA, CDR2 SQIVND (reference sequence). The CDR3 nucleotides are TGTGCCAGTAGTATCGGGACAGGGGCTCATGAAAAACTGTTTTTT. Translating it yields CASSIGTGAHEKLFF.

This chain joins TRBV6-1 and TRBJ2-1, with 7 nucleotides matching TRBD2. Germline values: CDR1 MNHNS, CDR2 SASEGT. The trim removed 4 bases at V and 5 bases at J, leaving 5 bases unmatched. The CDR3 consists of 14 residues. CDR3 in DNA: TGTGCCAGCAGTGCCAGCGGGGCCAACAATGAGCAGTTCTTC. It is translated as CASSASGANNEQFF.